Listed below are T cell receptor beta chains from one sample, sequenced in a study of cytomegalovirus exposure and HLA in healthy donors. This table comes from immunoSEQ multiplex PCR, and its TCRdb copy is limited to in-frame clones, with some not included. Of just over 150,000 clones listed, 78% were seen once; the top ten hold approximately 3%. Sequenced input: PBMCs. The receptor set was obtained from a woman between 40 and 55 years old in good health and CMV-seronegative. The CDR3 runs from the conserved cysteine through the conserved F or W.

v_gene,j_gene,len,CDR3aa
TRBV6-6,TRBJ2-5,16,CASSYQDRGYQETQYF
TRBV5-1,TRBJ2-2,15,CASSSRQPGPGELFF
TRBV6-1,TRBJ1-2,12,CARRDSNYGYTF
TRBV13,TRBJ2-2,17,CASSYHSGGALTGELFF
TRBV5-1,TRBJ2-3,17,CASSLAVLGLSTDTQYF
TRBV2,TRBJ1-1,15,CAIAPMGQGVTEAFF
TRBV6-1,TRBJ1-5,15,CASSEAKVLHQPQHF
TRBV5-8,TRBJ2-1,14,CASSLERGVNEQFF
TRBV19,TRBJ1-1,14,CASSSRGANTEAFF
TRBV27,TRBJ1-1,17,CASSLKGLGEGVTEAFF
TRBV5-1,TRBJ2-5,15,CASKSGGLQGETQYF
TRBV14,TRBJ2-5,16,CASSQLRRGPLETQYF
TRBV7-2,TRBJ1-1,14,CASSLKGDVTEAFF
TRBV5-6,TRBJ2-3,16,CASSPAGLADTDTQYF
TRBV11-2,TRBJ2-1,15,CASSPQPSRENEQFF
TRBV6-1,TRBJ2-5,15,CASSALAGGQETQYF
TRBV19,TRBJ2-7,14,CASSLDRGAYEQYF
TRBV29-1,TRBJ1-1,10,CSVSLRVAFF
TRBV13,TRBJ2-2,15,CASSLVGGNTGELFF
TRBV28,TRBJ1-2,19,CASSFRNRDRGKTNYGYTF
TRBV27,TRBJ1-1,15,CASRPRGPLNTEAFF
TRBV25-1,TRBJ1-3,14,CASSAYTGGNTIYF
TRBV6-5,TRBJ2-7,13,CASSYSAAGEQYF
TRBV28,TRBJ1-1,15,CASSDEGAMNTEAFF
TRBV5-1,TRBJ1-2,13,CASSNAGTGGYTF
TRBV18,TRBJ1-3,16,CASSPRTPGSGNTIYF
TRBV6-1,TRBJ1-4,15,CASSNQKGQLEKLFF
TRBV5-4,TRBJ2-7,16,CASSLGGGGLAHEQYF